This is a list of T cell receptor beta chains from one sample in a study of cytomegalovirus exposure and HLA in healthy donors. Produced via immunoSEQ multiplex PCR; TCRdb's table is partial and in-frame only. This table holds approximately 210,000 clones, over 70% found once. Sequencing was performed on PBMCs. The receptor set was obtained from a man aged 25 to 40 in good health and CMV-seronegative. The CDR3 runs from the conserved cysteine through the conserved F or W. D genes are given only for firm matches. Part of the rows lack a size; the others show once, few, many or a class for expanded clones.

j_call clone_size d_call v_call cdr3_nt cdr3_aa
TRBJ2-7 . . TRBV11-1 TGTGCCAGCAGCTTCTACGTCGGGACAAGACCCTACGAGCAGTACTTC CASSFYVGTRPYEQYF
TRBJ2-7 . . TRBV6-5 TGTGCCAGCAGGGGGATTTTAGGGGAGGACTTC CASRGILGEDF
TRBJ2-5 . . TRBV28 TGTGCCAGCAGTTCGCTCAGGGTAGAGACCCAGTACTTC CASSSLRVETQYF
TRBJ2-3 . . TRBV9 TGTGCCAGCAGCCCTAACATTGGACAACCAGCCGATACGCAGTATTTT CASSPNIGQPADTQYF
TRBJ1-6 . TRBD1 TRBV18 TGTGCCAGCTCGCGACAGGGGGCAGGCTATAATTCACCCCTCCACTTT CASSRQGAGYNSPLHF
TRBJ2-7 . . TRBV29-1 TGCAGCGTCGTTGTCGGGCAGGCGTCGACTAATTACGAGCAGTACTTC CSVVVGQASTNYEQYF
TRBJ2-1 . TRBD2 TRBV28 TGTGCCAGCAGTACCCGCGGGACTAGCGGGAAGATCCCCCCGTTCTTC CASSTRGTSGKIPPFF
TRBJ2-5 . . TRBV5-1 TGCGCCAGCAGTCCGCTCCCGGGTCTCCAAGAGACCCAGTACTTC CASSPLPGLQETQYF
TRBJ1-2 . . TRBV18 TGTGCCAGCTCTCAAACGGGGGGATTGGATGGCTACACCTTC CASSQTGGLDGYTF
TRBJ1-6 . TRBD1 TRBV30 TGTGCCTGGAGGCCCGGGACAGGGTATTCACCCCTCCACTTT CAWRPGTGYSPLHF
TRBJ1-3 once . TRBV19 TGTGCCAGTAGTGCGGGCGGCACCATATATTTT CASSAGGTIYF
TRBJ2-1 . TRBD2 TRBV5-1 TGCGCCAGCAGCACCGGGACTAGCGGACACAATGAGCAGTTCTTC CASSTGTSGHNEQFF
TRBJ2-3 . TRBD1 TRBV4-3 TGCGCCAGCAGCCAAGGCACAGGGGCGCGGGATACGCAGTATTTT CASSQGTGARDTQYF
TRBJ2-7 . . TRBV5-4 TGTGCCAGCAGCTTGGATCTCCTTTCCTACGAGCAGTACTTC CASSLDLLSYEQYF
TRBJ1-6 . . TRBV4-1 TGCGCCAGCAGCCAAGAACCGGTGAGCTCCTATAATTCACCCCTCCACTTT CASSQEPVSSYNSPLHF
TRBJ1-5 . . TRBV6-5 TGTGCCAGCAGTCGACAGGTGGATCAGCCCCAGCATTTT CASSRQVDQPQHF
TRBJ1-6 once TRBD1 TRBV5-4 TGTGCCAGCATCTGGGGTTCCCGACAGGGGGCGCATTCACCCCTCCACTTT CASIWGSRQGAHSPLHF
TRBJ2-7 . . TRBV5-5 TGTGCCAGCAGCTTGGGCAGCTCCTACGAGCAGTACTTC CASSLGSSYEQYF